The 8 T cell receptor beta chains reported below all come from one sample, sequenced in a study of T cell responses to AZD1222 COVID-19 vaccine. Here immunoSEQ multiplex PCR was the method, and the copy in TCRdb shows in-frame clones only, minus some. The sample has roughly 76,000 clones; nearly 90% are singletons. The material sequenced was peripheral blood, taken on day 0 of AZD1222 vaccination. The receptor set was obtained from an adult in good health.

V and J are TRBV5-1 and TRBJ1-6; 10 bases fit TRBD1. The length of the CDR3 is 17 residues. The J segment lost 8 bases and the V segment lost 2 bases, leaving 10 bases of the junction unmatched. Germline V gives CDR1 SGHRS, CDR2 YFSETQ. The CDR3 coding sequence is TGCGCCAGCAGCTTTTATTTTAAAGGACAGGGGGATTCACCCCTCCACTTT. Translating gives CASSFYFKGQGDSPLHF.

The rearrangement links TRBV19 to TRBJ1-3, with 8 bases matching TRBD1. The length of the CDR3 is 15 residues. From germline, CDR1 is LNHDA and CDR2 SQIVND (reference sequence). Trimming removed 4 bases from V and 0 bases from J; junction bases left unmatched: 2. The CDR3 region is CASSTTGGSGNTIYF. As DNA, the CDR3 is TGTGCCAGTAGTACTACAGGGGGCTCTGGAAACACCATATATTTT.

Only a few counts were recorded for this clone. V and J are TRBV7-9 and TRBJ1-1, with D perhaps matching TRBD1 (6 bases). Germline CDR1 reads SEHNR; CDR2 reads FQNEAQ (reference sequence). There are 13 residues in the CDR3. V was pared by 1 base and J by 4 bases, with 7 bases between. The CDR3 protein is CASSLVGATEAFF. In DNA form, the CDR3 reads TGTGCCAGCAGCTTAGTGGGGGCCACTGAAGCTTTCTTT.

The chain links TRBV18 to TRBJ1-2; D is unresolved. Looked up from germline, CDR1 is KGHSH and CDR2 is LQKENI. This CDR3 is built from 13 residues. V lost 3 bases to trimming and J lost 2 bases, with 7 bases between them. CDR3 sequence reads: CASSPPANYGYTF. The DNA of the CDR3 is TGTGCCAGCTCACCCCCTGCAAACTATGGCTACACCTTC.

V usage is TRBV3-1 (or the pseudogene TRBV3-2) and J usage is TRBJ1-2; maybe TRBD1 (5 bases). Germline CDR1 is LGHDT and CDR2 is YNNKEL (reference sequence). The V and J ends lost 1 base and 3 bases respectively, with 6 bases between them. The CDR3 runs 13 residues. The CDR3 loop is CASSQGQHYGYTF. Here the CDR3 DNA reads TGTGCCAGCAGCCAAGGACAGCACTATGGCTACACCTTC.

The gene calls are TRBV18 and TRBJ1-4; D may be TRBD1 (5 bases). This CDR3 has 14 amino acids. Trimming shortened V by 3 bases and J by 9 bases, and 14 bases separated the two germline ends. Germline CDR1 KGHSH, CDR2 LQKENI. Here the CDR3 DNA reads TGTGCCAGCTCACCTCGGGACTCGGAGAAAAAACTGTTTTTT. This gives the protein CASSPRDSEKKLFF.

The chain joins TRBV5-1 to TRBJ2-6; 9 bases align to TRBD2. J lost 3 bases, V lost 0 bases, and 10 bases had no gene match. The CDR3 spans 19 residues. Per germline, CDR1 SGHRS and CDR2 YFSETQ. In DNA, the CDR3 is TGCGCCAGCAGCTTGGTGGGACTAGCCTCTTTGAGTGGGGCCAACGTCCTGACTTTC. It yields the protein CASSLVGLASLSGANVLTF.

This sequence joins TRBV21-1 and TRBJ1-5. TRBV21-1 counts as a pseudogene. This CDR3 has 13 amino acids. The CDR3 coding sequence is TGTGCCAGCGCGGAAGGGGGGAATCAGCCCCAGCATTTT. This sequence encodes CASAEGGNQPQHF.